One sample yielded the 14 T cell receptor beta chains listed below, sequenced in a study of T cells after posttransplantation cyclophosphamide. TCRdb keeps only in-frame clones here, not all; method: immunoSEQ multiplex PCR. The sample holds around 18,000 clones, around four fifths seen once. The sample taken for sequencing was memory CD4+ T cells sorted from blood. All receptors derive from a man aged 25 to 40 in good health and a related stem cell transplant donor.

V gene TRBV4-1 combines with J gene TRBJ1-6; D unresolved. V was pared by 4 bases and J by 4 bases, with 14 bases between. The V gene's germline CDR1 is MGHRA and CDR2 YSYEKL. The CDR3 has 16 amino acids. CDR3 sequence reads: CASSRLSTGYNSPLHF. The CDR3 nucleotides read TGCGCCAGCAGCCGACTTTCAACCGGGTATAATTCACCCCTCCACTTT.

This rearrangement joins TRBV5-4 to TRBJ2-7; 7 nucleotides line up with TRBD1. The CDR3 runs 13 residues. Germline CDR1 and CDR2: SGHNT and YYREEE (reference sequence). V dropped 7 bases and J dropped 0; count of bases not matched to a gene: 4. CDR3 in DNA: TGTGCCAGCGGGACAGAGTCCTCCTACGAGCAGTACTTC. Amino acid sequence: CASGTESSYEQYF.

This chain uses TRBV11-2 with TRBJ2-7, with D possibly TRBD2 on 6 matching bases. This CDR3 is built from 13 residues. Trimming left V 4 bases short and J 1 base short, with 8 bases between. Germline values: CDR1 SGHAT, CDR2 FQNNGV. CDR3 coding DNA: TGTGCCAGCAGCTGGGCGGGATCCTACGAGCAGTACTTC. As protein: CASSWAGSYEQYF.

The V call is TRBV19, the J call TRBJ1-5; D is unresolved. CDR1 LNHDA and CDR2 SQIVND come from the germline V gene (reference sequence). This CDR3 comprises 16 residues. Trimming cost V 0 bases and J 0 bases, with 9 bases left between them. The DNA for the CDR3 is TGTGCCAGTAGTATAGATAATCGGTATAGCAATCAGCCCCAGCATTTT. It is translated as CASSIDNRYSNQPQHF.

J is TRBJ2-7 and V is TRBV18, with D perhaps matching TRBD2 (5 bases). Germline assignment: CDR1 KGHSH and CDR2 LQKENI. Trimming cost V 3 bases and J 2 bases, with 14 bases left between them. This CDR3 has 15 amino acids. CDR3 sequence: CASSPRRTGTYEQYF. DNA of the CDR3: TGTGCCAGCTCACCTCGCCGGACGGGAACCTACGAGCAGTACTTC.

The V call is TRBV7-3, the J call TRBJ2-1, with 15 bases identical to TRBD2. CDR1 and CDR2 from the germline V gene are SGHTA and FQGTGA. V was pared by 5 bases and J by 6 bases, with 5 bases of the junction left unmatched. The CDR3 consists of 16 residues. The CDR3 sequence: CASSVGLAGGRNEQFF. In nucleotides, the CDR3 is TGTGCCAGCAGCGTCGGACTAGCGGGGGGGCGCAATGAGCAGTTCTTC.

This rearrangement joins TRBV11-3 to TRBJ2-1; 9 nucleotides match TRBD2. The CDR3 spans 15 residues. J gave up 6 bases and V 4 bases, and 7 bases lay outside the gene matches. Germline lookup yields CDR1 SGHNT and CDR2 YENEEA. CDR3 sequence (DNA): TGTGCCAGCAGCTCACGACTAGCGGCCCCCAATGAGCAGTTCTTC. This sequence encodes CASSSRLAAPNEQFF.

The chain has TRBV5-1 and TRBJ2-1, with 7 positions matching TRBD2. Looked up from germline, CDR1 is SGHRS and CDR2 is YFSETQ. This CDR3 spans 16 amino acids. V gave up 0 bases and J gave up 5 bases; unmatched junction bases: 8. Here the CDR3 reads CASSLGSAGNHNEQFF. Written as DNA, the CDR3 is TGCGCCAGCAGCTTGGGTTCAGCGGGGAACCACAATGAGCAGTTCTTC.

The chain has TRBV25-1 and TRBJ1-1, with D unresolved. Germline V gives CDR1 MGHDK, CDR2 SYGVNS. With 7 bases removed from V and 1 base from J, the gap between germline ends came to 4 bases. The CDR3 runs 11 residues. Here the CDR3 DNA reads TGTGCCAGCACCAGGAACACTGAAGCTTTCTTT. As protein: CASTRNTEAFF.

The rearrangement uses TRBV2 and TRBJ2-5, with D possibly matching TRBD2 (5 bases). Germline lookup yields CDR1 SNHLY and CDR2 FYNNEI. The CDR3 covers 14 residues. Deletions cut 5 bases from V and 4 bases from J, with 14 bases between. As DNA, the CDR3 is TGTGCCAGCAGTATAACTAGGTCGGGAGAGACCCAGTACTTC. It translates to CASSITRSGETQYF.

The chain is built from TRBV28 and TRBJ1-1; 9 nucleotides align to TRBD1. V trimming: 6 bases; J trimming: 6 bases; junction bases outside the gene matches: 5. Germline V gene lookup returns CDR1 MDHEN and CDR2 SYDVKM. The CDR3 extends over 13 amino acids. This CDR3 reads CASRDRGSAEAFF. The DNA for the CDR3 is TGTGCCAGCAGGGACAGGGGTTCGGCTGAAGCTTTCTTT. Complete variable domain (other parts from reference TRBV28 and TRBJ1-1): DVKVTQSSRYLVKRTGEKVFLECVQDMDHENMFWYRQDPGLGLRLIYFSYDVKMKEKGDIPEGYSVSREKKERFSLILESASTNQTSMYLCASRDRGSAEAFFGQGTRLTVV.

V is TRBV11-2 and J is TRBJ1-1, with D perhaps TRBD1 (5 bases). Germline V gene data show CDR1 as SGHAT and CDR2 as FQNNGV. Trimming took 3 bases from V and 4 from J, leaving 21 bases between them. This CDR3 contains 17 residues. The CDR3 spells CASSLGVGRVGGTEAFF. The CDR3 nucleotides read TGTGCCAGCAGCTTGGGGGTAGGGAGGGTGGGTGGCACTGAAGCTTTCTTT.

In its sample, this clone ranks as medium-sized. The chain uses TRBV28 and TRBJ1-1; D gene ambiguous. The V gene's germline CDR1 is MDHEN and CDR2 SYDVKM. The CDR3 runs 14 residues. V lost 7 bases and J lost 0, with 12 bases in between. In nucleotides, the CDR3 is TGTGCCAGCACAAGCTTGCGAATGAACACTGAAGCTTTCTTT. Residues: CASTSLRMNTEAFF.

The chain combines TRBV9 with TRBJ2-2; D unresolved. The germline V gene has CDR1 SGDLS and CDR2 YYNGEE. The CDR3 extends over 14 amino acids. Trimming cost V 0 bases and J 4 bases, with 7 bases left between them. The CDR3, as DNA: TGTGCCAGCAGCGTAGGACACCCCACCGGGGAGCTGTTTTTT. Its protein is CASSVGHPTGELFF.